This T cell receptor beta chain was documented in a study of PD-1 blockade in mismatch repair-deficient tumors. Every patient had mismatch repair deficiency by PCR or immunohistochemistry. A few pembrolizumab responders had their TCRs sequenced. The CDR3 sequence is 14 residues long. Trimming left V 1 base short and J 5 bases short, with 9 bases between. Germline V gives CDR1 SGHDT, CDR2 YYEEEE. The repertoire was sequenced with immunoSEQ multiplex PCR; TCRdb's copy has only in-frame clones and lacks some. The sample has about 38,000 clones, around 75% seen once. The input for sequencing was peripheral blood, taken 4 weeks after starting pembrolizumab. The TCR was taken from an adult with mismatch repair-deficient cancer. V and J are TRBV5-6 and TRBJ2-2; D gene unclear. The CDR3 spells CASSLPQGTGELFF. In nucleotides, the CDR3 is TGTGCCAGCAGCTTGCCCCAAGGGACCGGGGAGCTGTTTTTT.